This T cell receptor beta chain derives from a study of cytomegalovirus exposure and HLA in healthy donors. As concerns this clone: The antigen is not known.

Sequenced by immunoSEQ multiplex PCR; TCRdb stores in-frame clones only, minus some. The sample has over 200,000 clones, roughly 87% seen once; the top ten hold about 2%. Overall study findings and caveats: Most TCR sequences were uncommon, yet certain public TCRs appeared in many donors.

While the first cohort had about 610 subjects, the donors belonged to the separate validation cohort of more than 95 subjects. The TCR sequence derives from a woman aged 18 to 35 in good health and CMV-seropositive. The sequencing input was PBMCs.

In DNA form, the CDR3 reads TGTGCCAGCAGTCCACTAGGAACAGATACGCAGTATTTT. It yields the protein CASSPLGTDTQYF. The rearrangement joins TRBV27 to TRBJ2-3, with a weak D call TRBD2 (5 bases). V was cut by 5 bases and J by 3 bases, with 9 bases left in between. Germline V CDR1 and CDR2: MNHEY, SMNVEV (reference sequence). The CDR3 loop spans 13 amino acids.